The clone carrying this T cell receptor (beta chain) was counted at least ten times. Its antigen remains unidentified. Four PCR rounds used nested alpha and beta constant region primers plus the SP2 primer. MiXCR was run by TCRdb on the 5' RACE reads, yielding one entry per CDR3 protein. This sample has some 60,000 distinct CDR3 sequences; over 6% occur once, and the top ten carry approximately 9.4%. An oligonucleotide containing a UMI was ligated to the 3' end of TCR cDNA. Adult healthy volunteers gave 2.5 ml peripheral blood for whole-blood RNA. Input was about 1 to 1,100 ng of DNase-treated total RNA without cell sorting. The sample belongs to a study of naive and memory T cell subsets. Study-wide findings and caveats: Potentially, T cell activation and differentiation skew this RNA-based measurement.

This clonotype originated in a female donor in good health.

CDR3 sequence: CASSQQTSGGAGDTQYF. For the CDR3, the DNA is TGCGCCAGCAGCCAACAAACTAGCGGGGGGGCTGGAGATACGCAGTATTTT. The chain joins TRBV4-3 to TRBJ2-3; TRBD2 agrees at 13 bases. Germline V lookup: CDR1 LGHNA, CDR2 YSLEER. The V and J ends lost 2 bases and 5 bases, in that order; junction bases with no gene match: 7. The CDR3 loop spans 17 amino acids.